The rows below give T cell receptor beta chains drawn from one sample of a study of PD-1 blockade in classical Hodgkin lymphoma. Profiling relied on immunoSEQ multiplex PCR, and the TCRdb table lists in-frame clones only, not all of them. The sample holds tens of thousands of clones; 76% are singletons and the top ten take about a fifth. The sample in question was peripheral blood mononuclear cells (PBMCs), obtained at baseline. These receptors all come from a human donor with classical Hodgkin lymphoma. CDR3s include the opening cysteine and the closing phenylalanine or tryptophan. A D gene is named only where the DNA matches it firmly. Clone size is shown for a subset of rows, as once, few, many or a class of expanded clone.

clone size	D gene	CDR3 length	J gene	V gene	CDR3 protein	CDR3 DNA
.	.	13	TRBJ2-1	TRBV18	CASSPAAFGEQFF	TGTGCCAGCTCACCAGCAGCCTTCGGTGAGCAGTTCTTC
.	.	15	TRBJ1-5	TRBV25-1	CASSSGGGSNQPQHF	TGTGCCAGCAGCTCCGGGGGGGGAAGCAATCAGCCCCAGCATTTT
.	.	14	TRBJ1-2	TRBV6-5	CASSYSSANYGYTF	TGTGCCAGCAGTTACTCGAGCGCAAACTATGGCTACACCTTC
.	TRBD2	16	TRBJ2-7	TRBV5-1	CASSLGLAGWSYEQYF	TGCGCCAGCAGCTTGGGTCTAGCGGGGTGGTCCTACGAGCAGTACTTC
.	.	14	TRBJ2-7	TRBV30	CAWSGTVGAYEQYF	TGTGCCTGGAGTGGGACAGTCGGGGCCTACGAGCAGTACTTC
.	.	16	TRBJ1-1	TRBV19	CASSMFSQGRNTEAFF	TGTGCCAGTAGTATGTTTAGTCAGGGACGGAACACTGAAGCTTTCTTT
.	.	12	TRBJ2-7	TRBV28	CASSLFGYEQYF	TGTGCCAGCAGTTTATTCGGGTACGAGCAGTACTTC
few	TRBD1	12	TRBJ1-1	TRBV7-9	CASSLRDREAFF	TGTGCCAGCAGCCTCCGGGACAGGGAAGCTTTCTTT
many	.	13	TRBJ1-5	TRBV2	CASSIRGVEPQHF	TGTGCCAGCAGCATACGGGGGGTAGAGCCCCAGCATTTT
.	TRBD1	12	TRBJ1-2	TRBV6-5	CASSNGDRAYTF	TGTGCCAGCAGTAACGGGGACAGGGCCTACACCTTC
.	.	15	TRBJ2-3	TRBV27	CASSLRAGGTDTQYF	TGTGCCAGCAGTTTGAGGGCAGGGGGCACAGATACGCAGTATTTT
.	TRBD1	16	TRBJ2-2	TRBV27	CASSLRRDRVTGELFF	TGTGCCAGCAGTCTCCGACGGGACAGGGTCACCGGGGAGCTGTTTTTT
few	.	13	TRBJ1-2	TRBV28	CASSTQGISGYTF	TGTGCCAGCAGTACCCAGGGAATAAGTGGCTACACCTTC
.	.	14	TRBJ1-5	TRBV7-2	CASSLNLLGQPQHF	TGTGCCAGCAGCTTGAATCTCTTGGGTCAGCCCCAGCATTTT
.	TRBD1	14	TRBJ2-5	TRBV7-9	CASSLYPGQGEQYF	TGTGCCAGCAGCTTATACCCCGGACAGGGAGAGCAGTACTTC
.	.	13	TRBJ2-7	TRBV5-4	CASRAGTGYEQYF	TGTGCCAGCAGGGCCGGGACTGGATACGAGCAGTACTTC
.	TRBD1	15	TRBJ1-5	TRBV30	CAWSPGGPSNQPQHF	TGTGCCTGGAGTCCAGGGGGACCGAGCAATCAGCCCCAGCATTTT
few	TRBD1	14	TRBJ2-7	TRBV6-1	CASSDGQGWNEQYF	TGTGCCAGCTCCGATGGACAGGGCTGGAACGAGCAGTACTTC
.	TRBD1	14	TRBJ2-7	TRBV4-1	CASSPDRGTYEQYF	TGCGCCAGCAGCCCGGACAGGGGCACCTACGAGCAGTACTTC
few	.	14	TRBJ2-3	TRBV4-1	CASSQGGPQDTQYF	TGCGCCAGCAGCCAGGGTGGGCCCCAGGATACGCAGTATTTT
.	.	14	TRBJ1-1	TRBV6-1	CASSDLFGGPEAFF	TGTGCCAGCAGTGACCTTTTCGGCGGACCTGAAGCTTTCTTT
.	TRBD1	15	TRBJ1-5	TRBV7-2	CASSRGQASNQPQHF	TGTGCCAGCAGCCGTGGACAGGCTAGCAATCAGCCCCAGCATTTT
.	.	13	TRBJ1-2	TRBV14	CASSQGQSYGYTF	TGTGCCAGCAGCCAAGGACAGTCTTATGGCTACACCTTC
.	.	12	TRBJ1-1	TRBV11-2	CASSPKVQEAFF	TGTGCCAGCAGCCCGAAGGTACAGGAAGCTTTCTTT
.	.	14	TRBJ1-6	TRBV5-1	CASSLESKGSPLHF	TGCGCCAGCAGCTTGGAAAGCAAGGGATCACCCCTCCACTTT
.	TRBD2	14	TRBJ2-3	TRBV30	CAWNRGSVTDTQYF	TGTGCCTGGAACCGCGGGAGTGTGACAGATACGCAGTATTTT
.	TRBD2	15	TRBJ2-1	TRBV7-9	CASSLRSGSEGEQFF	TGTGCCAGCAGCTTAAGGAGCGGGAGTGAAGGTGAGCAGTTCTTC
.	TRBD1	15	TRBJ2-7	TRBV11-2	CASSSKTGTTYEQYF	TGTGCCAGCAGCTCTAAGACAGGGACGACCTACGAGCAGTACTTC
.	.	13	TRBJ1-4	TRBV30	CAWNGQESEKLFF	TGTGCCTGGAATGGGCAGGAGAGTGAAAAACTGTTTTTT
.	.	14	TRBJ1-3	TRBV6-1	CASSRTPSGNTIYF	TGTGCCAGCAGTCGGACCCCCTCTGGAAACACCATATATTTT
medium-sized	.	14	TRBJ2-1	TRBV27	CASSFGWGMVEQFF	TGTGCCAGCAGTTTCGGTTGGGGCATGGTGGAGCAGTTCTTC
.	TRBD1	13	TRBJ1-3	TRBV11-2	CASSLAGQGPIYF	TGTGCCAGCAGCTTAGCGGGACAGGGCCCAATATATTTT
.	.	15	TRBJ1-5	TRBV2	CASSDLPGAVGAQHF	TGTGCCAGCAGTGATCTGCCAGGGGCCGTTGGAGCCCAGCATTTT
.	.	14	TRBJ1-1	TRBV19	CASSPRGPNTEAFF	TGTGCCAGTAGTCCTCGTGGGCCGAACACTGAAGCTTTCTTT
.	TRBD1	14	TRBJ2-7	TRBV28	CATSPSQGAYEQYF	TGTGCCACCTCGCCTTCACAGGGGGCCTACGAGCAGTACTTC
.	TRBD2	15	TRBJ2-5	TRBV6-5	CASSYGLAGEETQYF	TGTGCCAGCAGTTACGGACTAGCGGGAGAAGAGACCCAGTACTTC
.	TRBD2	15	TRBJ2-1	TRBV7-9	CASSFESGKGNEQFF	TGTGCCAGCAGCTTTGAGAGCGGGAAGGGGAATGAGCAGTTCTTC
.	.	13	TRBJ2-7	TRBV7-9	CASSLRRDYEQYF	TGTGCCAGCAGCTTAAGGAGAGACTACGAGCAGTACTTC
.	.	17	TRBJ2-1	TRBV9	CASSVGISGVQYNEQFF	TGTGCCAGCAGCGTAGGGATTTCGGGAGTTCAGTACAATGAGCAGTTCTTC
once	.	13	TRBJ1-1	TRBV6-1	CASSERGVEKAFF	TGTGCCAGCAGTGAACGTGGGGTGGAAAAAGCTTTCTTT
.	.	14	TRBJ2-7	TRBV29-1	CSVETMGFLGEQYF	TGCAGCGTTGAAACAATGGGGTTCCTGGGCGAGCAGTACTTC
.	.	14	TRBJ2-3	TRBV27	CASSLRGTTDTQYF	TGTGCCAGCAGTTTACGGGGTACCACAGATACGCAGTATTTT
.	TRBD1	14	TRBJ2-2	TRBV5-4	CASSLTGGPGELFF	TGTGCCAGCAGCTTGACAGGGGGGCCCGGGGAGCTGTTTTTT
once	TRBD1	21	TRBJ2-6	TRBV27	CASSLRPMGTGFHSGANVLTF	TGTGCCAGCAGTTTACGCCCCATGGGGACAGGATTTCACTCTGGGGCCAACGTCCTGACTTTC
many	.	15	TRBJ1-2	TRBV6-6	CASSYDVQGSYGYTF	TGTGCCAGCAGTTACGATGTGCAGGGGAGCTATGGCTACACCTTC
once	TRBD2	15	TRBJ2-7	TRBV27	CASSLRTSGSYEQYF	TGTGCCAGCAGTCTCCGGACTAGCGGCTCCTACGAGCAGTACTTC
.	.	14	TRBJ1-5	TRBV7-2	CASSFKWGNQPQHF	TGTGCCAGCAGCTTTAAGTGGGGGAATCAGCCCCAGCATTTT
.	.	15	TRBJ1-2	TRBV7-9	CASSLGQGIFYGYTF	TGTGCCAGCAGCTTGGGGCAGGGAATTTTCTATGGCTACACCTTC
.	.	16	TRBJ1-5	TRBV5-1	CASSPGTAGATQPQHF	TGCGCCAGCAGCCCAGGGACGGCAGGGGCAACGCAGCCCCAGCATTTT
few	.	15	TRBJ2-1	TRBV4-1	CASSRGPGAYNEQFF	TGCGCCAGCAGCCGGGGGCCGGGGGCGTACAATGAGCAGTTCTTC
.	.	9	TRBJ1-5	TRBV28	CPLVEPQHF	TGCCCCCTGGTGGAGCCCCAGCATTTT
.	.	15	TRBJ2-7	TRBV6-9	CASSEQGLSSYEQYF	TGTGCCAGCAGTGAACAGGGACTGAGCTCCTACGAGCAGTACTTC
.	TRBD1	14	TRBJ2-7	TRBV18	CASSQDRDSYEQYF	TGTGCCAGCTCACAAGACAGGGACTCCTACGAGCAGTACTTC
.	.	12	TRBJ2-7	TRBV7-8	CASSHGPAGSNF	TGTGCCAGCAGCCACGGCCCAGCCGGCTCGAACTTC